The rows below give T cell receptor beta chains drawn from one sample of a study of blood T cell repertoires in COVID-19. The method was immunoSEQ multiplex PCR; TCRdb's version includes in-frame clones alone and lacks a portion of them. In the table there are tens of thousands of clones, 70% to 80% of which are singletons. The material sequenced was peripheral blood. The receptors shown here come from a man in his fifties or sixties with active or convalescent COVID-19. CDR3s include the opening cysteine and the closing phenylalanine or tryptophan. D genes are given only for firm matches. Some rows have no size entry. The others give once, few or many, or a class for an expanded clone.

D gene | CDR3 length | clone size | J gene | V gene | CDR3 protein | CDR3 DNA
- | 14 | once | TRBJ1-2 | TRBV19 | CASSIETSGLGYTF | TGTGCCAGTAGTATCGAGACCTCAGGGTTGGGCTACACCTTC
- | 14 | - | TRBJ1-5 | TRBV5-6 | CASSFQGGNQPQHF | TGTGCCAGCAGCTTTCAAGGGGGCAATCAGCCCCAGCATTTT
- | 12 | - | TRBJ2-3 | TRBV7-8 | CASSLVSDTQYF | TGTGCCAGCAGCTTAGTATCAGATACGCAGTATTTT
- | 14 | - | TRBJ1-2 | TRBV6-5 | CASRQTGGRSGYTF | TGTGCCAGCAGACAAACCGGAGGGAGAAGCGGCTACACCTTC
- | 13 | - | TRBJ1-2 | TRBV12-3/TRBV12-4 | CASSLGRSDGYTF | TGTGCCAGCAGTTTGGGGCGCTCGGATGGCTACACCTTC
- | 14 | - | TRBJ1-5 | TRBV9 | CASSVANSNQPQHF | TGTGCCAGCAGCGTAGCTAATAGCAATCAGCCCCAGCATTTT
- | 14 | - | TRBJ2-7 | TRBV23-1 | CASSQGGNSDEQYF | TGCGCCAGCAGTCAAGGGGGCAACTCGGACGAGCAGTACTTC
- | 14 | medium-sized | TRBJ2-7 | TRBV19 | CASSIGRGLNEQYF | TGTGCCAGTAGTATCGGCAGGGGCCTCAACGAGCAGTACTTC
TRBD1 | 15 | - | TRBJ1-6 | TRBV5-6 | CASSLMTGVDSPLHF | TGTGCCAGCAGCTTGATGACAGGGGTGGATTCACCCCTCCACTTT
- | 15 | - | TRBJ1-2 | TRBV28 | CASSLWTPEDYGYTF | TGTGCCAGCAGTTTATGGACGCCAGAGGATTATGGCTACACCTTC
- | 12 | - | TRBJ2-7 | TRBV27 | CASSSGFHEQYF | TGTGCCAGCAGTTCAGGGTTCCACGAGCAGTACTTC
TRBD1 | 13 | - | TRBJ1-4 | TRBV7-2 | CASNQGETEKLFF | TGTGCCAGCAACCAGGGGGAGACTGAAAAACTGTTTTTT
TRBD1 | 13 | - | TRBJ1-1 | TRBV7-8 | CASSFDRGQGAFF | TGTGCCAGCAGCTTCGACAGGGGGCAAGGAGCTTTCTTT
- | 15 | - | TRBJ1-3 | TRBV24-1 | CATSDAGISGNTIYF | TGTGCCACCAGTGATGCCGGGATCTCTGGAAACACCATATATTTT
TRBD2 | 19 | - | TRBJ2-3 | TRBV3-1/TRBV3-2 | CASSQRTGTSGGRTDTQYF | TGTGCCAGCAGCCAGCGAACCGGGACTAGCGGGGGACGCACAGATACGCAGTATTTT
TRBD2 | 14 | - | TRBJ2-1 | TRBV7-2 | CASSLFPGGSEQFF | TGTGCCAGCAGCTTATTTCCGGGGGGAAGTGAGCAGTTCTTC
TRBD1 | 16 | - | TRBJ2-1 | TRBV2 | CASSTQTGGAVDEQFF | TGTGCCAGCAGTACCCAGACAGGGGGCGCCGTCGATGAGCAGTTCTTC
TRBD1 | 15 | - | TRBJ2-1 | TRBV18 | CASSPRQGEFNEQFF | TGTGCCAGCTCACCCAGACAGGGAGAATTCAATGAGCAGTTCTTC
TRBD1 | 16 | - | TRBJ1-5 | TRBV2 | CASSDRLDRSYQPQHF | TGTGCCAGCAGTGACCGGTTGGACAGGTCCTATCAGCCCCAGCATTTT
- | 14 | few | TRBJ1-6 | TRBV2 | CASSAEGRSSPLHF | TGTGCCAGCAGTGCAGAGGGAAGGTCTTCACCCCTCCACTTT
TRBD2 | 18 | few | TRBJ2-2 | TRBV4-2 | CASSQDFRRGAHHGELFF | TGTGCCAGCAGCCAAGATTTTCGGCGGGGGGCGCATCACGGGGAGCTGTTTTTT
TRBD1 | 15 | - | TRBJ2-7 | TRBV5-4 | CASSRTGQGAHEQYF | TGTGCCAGCAGCCGCACCGGACAGGGGGCCCACGAGCAGTACTTC
TRBD1 | 15 | - | TRBJ1-2 | TRBV24-1 | CATSDWTGADDGYTF | TGTGCCACCAGTGATTGGACAGGCGCCGATGATGGCTACACCTTC
TRBD1 | 15 | - | TRBJ2-1 | TRBV30 | CAWTLTGTGRNEQFF | TGTGCCTGGACCCTCACCGGGACAGGGCGGAATGAGCAGTTCTTC
- | 13 | - | TRBJ1-3 | TRBV14 | CASSLINGNTIYF | TGTGCCAGCAGCCTAATTAATGGAAACACCATATATTTT
- | 11 | - | TRBJ1-2 | TRBV29-1 | CSAQLGDGYTF | TGCAGCGCTCAATTAGGAGATGGCTACACCTTC
- | 12 | - | TRBJ2-7 | TRBV30 | CAWSPGAYEQYF | TGTGCCTGGAGCCCGGGAGCCTACGAGCAGTACTTC
TRBD2 | 13 | - | TRBJ2-5 | TRBV7-9 | CASSLTPGGTQYF | TGTGCCAGCAGCTTAACCCCGGGGGGGACCCAGTACTTC
- | 14 | - | TRBJ2-7 | TRBV4-1 | CASSQGVQAYEQYF | TGCGCCAGCAGCCAAGGGGTGCAGGCCTACGAGCAGTACTTC
- | 14 | - | TRBJ1-4 | TRBV3-1/TRBV3-2 | CASRLKGDIGKLFF | TGTGCCAGCAGGCTCAAGGGAGACATAGGAAAACTGTTTTTT
- | 13 | - | TRBJ2-5 | TRBV30 | CAWSTVTGEDQYF | TGTGCCTGGAGCACCGTCACAGGGGAGGACCAGTACTTC
TRBD2 | 15 | - | TRBJ2-5 | TRBV7-2 | CASSKGLAEQETQYF | TGTGCCAGCAGCAAGGGACTAGCGGAACAAGAGACCCAGTACTTC
- | 13 | - | TRBJ2-5 | TRBV7-9 | CASSLEQRETQYF | TGTGCCAGCAGCTTAGAACAGAGAGAGACCCAGTACTTC
- | 14 | once | TRBJ1-5 | TRBV6-2/TRBV6-3 | CASSTTGNNQPQHF | TGTGCCAGCAGCACCACAGGGAACAATCAGCCCCAGCATTTT
- | 12 | - | TRBJ2-2 | TRBV10-1 | CASLANTGELFF | TGCGCCAGCCTCGCGAACACCGGGGAGCTGTTTTTT
TRBD1 | 14 | - | TRBJ2-5 | TRBV5-1 | CASSAQTGQETQYF | TGCGCCAGCAGCGCGCAGACAGGGCAAGAGACCCAGTACTTC
- | 15 | - | TRBJ1-6 | TRBV2 | CASSELGHGNSPLHF | TGTGCCAGCAGTGAACTGGGACACGGAAATTCACCCCTCCACTTT
- | 15 | - | TRBJ2-3 | TRBV6-6 | CASSLVGGPTDTQYF | TGTGCCAGCAGTTTGGTCGGGGGGCCGACAGATACGCAGTATTTT
- | 12 | - | TRBJ2-5 | TRBV28 | CATSRQEETQYF | TGTGCCACCTCCAGGCAAGAAGAGACCCAGTACTTC
- | 11 | - | TRBJ2-7 | TRBV20-1 | CSARVPGEQYF | TGCAGTGCTAGAGTTCCCGGCGAGCAGTACTTC
TRBD1 | 14 | - | TRBJ2-7 | TRBV19 | CASSARGPPYEQYF | TGTGCCAGTAGCGCCAGGGGGCCCCCCTACGAGCAGTACTTC
- | 15 | - | TRBJ1-5 | TRBV24-1 | CATSDTGGAYQPQHF | TGTGCCACCAGTGATACGGGGGGGGCCTATCAGCCCCAGCATTTT
TRBD1 | 15 | few | TRBJ2-7 | TRBV5-4 | CASSFSSTGGYEQYF | TGTGCCAGCAGCTTTTCGTCGACAGGGGGCTACGAGCAGTACTTC
- | 14 | - | TRBJ1-1 | TRBV2 | CASSAGFGDTEAFF | TGTGCCAGCAGTGCTGGGTTTGGAGACACTGAAGCTTTCTTT
TRBD1 | 17 | - | TRBJ2-3 | TRBV18 | CASSPNAPGQSTDTQYF | TGTGCCAGCTCCCCCAACGCCCCGGGACAGAGCACAGATACGCAGTATTTT
TRBD1 | 15 | once | TRBJ1-4 | TRBV4-2 | CASSQADRPYEKLFF | TGTGCCAGCAGCCAGGCGGACAGGCCCTATGAAAAACTGTTTTTT
- | 15 | - | TRBJ1-1 | TRBV4-2 | CASSLSDKTNTEAFF | TGTGCCAGCAGCCTCTCCGACAAGACGAACACTGAAGCTTTCTTT
TRBD1 | 14 | - | TRBJ2-7 | TRBV7-9 | CASSLGGTGDEQYF | TGTGCCAGCAGCCTTGGAGGGACAGGGGACGAGCAGTACTTC
- | 13 | - | TRBJ1-6 | TRBV12-3/TRBV12-4 | CAIIRGNNSPLHF | TGTGCCATAATCAGGGGTAATAATTCACCCCTCCACTTT
TRBD1 | 16 | - | TRBJ2-7 | TRBV15 | CATSSGTGVSLYEQYF | TGTGCCACCAGCAGTGGGACAGGAGTGTCCCTCTACGAGCAGTACTTC
TRBD1 | 16 | - | TRBJ2-3 | TRBV18 | CASSPQWDRDTDTQYF | TGTGCCAGCTCCCCCCAGTGGGACAGGGACACAGATACGCAGTATTTT
- | 15 | - | TRBJ1-4 | TRBV20-1 | CSASSGGGINEKLFF | TGCAGTGCTAGTTCCGGCGGAGGGATAAATGAAAAACTGTTTTTT
TRBD1 | 13 | once | TRBJ2-2 | TRBV19 | CATSGQPTGELFF | TGTGCCACCTCGGGACAGCCCACCGGGGAGCTGTTTTTT
TRBD1 | 16 | - | TRBJ2-5 | TRBV30 | CAWTSQDRGFGKTQYF | TGTGCCTGGACATCACAGGACAGGGGGTTTGGGAAGACCCAGTACTTC
- | 13 | few | TRBJ1-2 | TRBV5-1 | CASSRTSRAGYTF | TGCGCCAGCAGCCGAACTTCGAGGGCTGGCTACACCTTC
- | 16 | - | TRBJ2-3 | TRBV5-1 | CASSSVPGLSTDTQYF | TGCGCCAGCAGCTCGGTGCCGGGACTTAGCACAGATACGCAGTATTTT
- | 14 | - | TRBJ2-7 | TRBV11-2 | CASSPLQGGHEQYF | TGTGCCAGCAGCCCCCTCCAGGGGGGTCACGAGCAGTACTTC
- | 17 | - | TRBJ1-1 | TRBV13 | CASSSRIGSLANTEAFF | TGTGCCAGCAGCTCCCGAATAGGGAGTTTGGCGAACACTGAAGCTTTCTTT